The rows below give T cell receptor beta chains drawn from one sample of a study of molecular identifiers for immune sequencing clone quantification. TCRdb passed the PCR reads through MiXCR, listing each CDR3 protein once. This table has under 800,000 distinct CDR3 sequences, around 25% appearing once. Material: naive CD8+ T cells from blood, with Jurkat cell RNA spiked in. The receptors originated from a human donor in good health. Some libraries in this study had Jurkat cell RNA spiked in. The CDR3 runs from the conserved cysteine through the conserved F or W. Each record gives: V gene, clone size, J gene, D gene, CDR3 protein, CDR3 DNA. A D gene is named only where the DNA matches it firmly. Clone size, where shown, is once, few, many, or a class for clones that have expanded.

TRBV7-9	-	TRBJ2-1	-	CASSLVWGSYNEQFF	TGTGCCAGCAGCTTAGTATGGGGGAGTTACAATGAGCAGTTCTTC
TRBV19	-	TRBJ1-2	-	CASTLPGAGAAF	TGTGCCAGTACCCTCCCGGGGGCAGGGGCGGCCTTC
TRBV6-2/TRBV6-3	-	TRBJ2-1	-	CASKFDGAYNEQFF	TGTGCCAGCAAATTCGACGGGGCCTACAATGAGCAGTTCTTC
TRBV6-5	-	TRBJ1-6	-	CASSYSIRRYNSPHHF	TGTGCCAGCAGTTACTCGATCCGGCGATATAATTCACCCCACCACTTT
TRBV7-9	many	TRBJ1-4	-	CASSRSGSGEKLFF	TGTGCCAGCAGCCGGTCGGGATCAGGGGAAAAACTGTTTTTT
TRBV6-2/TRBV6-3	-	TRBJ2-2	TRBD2	CASMGLEDTGELFF	TGTGCCAGTATGGGACTAGAAGACACCGGGGAGCTGTTTTTT
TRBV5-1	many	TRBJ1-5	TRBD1	CASSTGQGASPQHF	TGCGCCAGCAGCACCGGACAGGGGGCATCGCCCCAGCATTTT
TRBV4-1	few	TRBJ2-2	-	CASSQTLGGAGELFF	TGCGCCAGCAGCCAAACGTTGGGGGGCGCCGGGGAGCTGTTTTTT
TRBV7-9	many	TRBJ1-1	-	CAILFQGYTEAFF	TGTGCCATCTTGTTCCAGGGGTACACTGAAGCTTTCTTT
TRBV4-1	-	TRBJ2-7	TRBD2	CASSQVASGGYYEQYF	TGCGCCAGCAGCCAAGTTGCTAGCGGGGGGTACTACGAGCAGTACTTC
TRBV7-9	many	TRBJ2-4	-	CASSPTPEADIQYF	TGTGCCAGCAGCCCAACGCCTGAAGCGGACATTCAGTACTTC
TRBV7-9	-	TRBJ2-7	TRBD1	CASSLQRGQGLGTYEQYF	TGTGCCAGCAGCCTCCAGAGGGGACAGGGATTAGGGACCTACGAGCAGTACTTC
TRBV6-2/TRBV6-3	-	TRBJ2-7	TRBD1	CASSYLRSGGSDEQYF	TGTGCCAGCAGTTACTTGCGATCAGGGGGCAGCGACGAGCAGTACTTC